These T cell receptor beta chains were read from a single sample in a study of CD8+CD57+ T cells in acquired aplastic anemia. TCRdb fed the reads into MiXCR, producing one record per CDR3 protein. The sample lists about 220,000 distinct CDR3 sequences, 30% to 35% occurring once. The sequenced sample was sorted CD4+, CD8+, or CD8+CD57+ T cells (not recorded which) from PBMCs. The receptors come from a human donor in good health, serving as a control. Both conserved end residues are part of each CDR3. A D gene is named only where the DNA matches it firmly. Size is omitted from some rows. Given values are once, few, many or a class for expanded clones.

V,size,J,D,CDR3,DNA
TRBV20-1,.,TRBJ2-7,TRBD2,CSASSIGGGSYEQYF,TGCAGTGCCAGTAGTATTGGGGGGGGGAGTTACGAGCAGTACTTC
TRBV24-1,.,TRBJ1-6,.,CAKIKGRFIPGSYNSPLHF,TGTGCCAAAATAAAGGGGAGGTTCATCCCCGGCTCCTATAATTCACCCCTCCACTTT
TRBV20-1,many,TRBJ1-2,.,CSASKGGYGYTF,TGCAGTGCTAGTAAAGGTGGCTATGGCTACACCTTC
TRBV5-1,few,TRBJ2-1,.,CASSRGNEQFF,TGCGCCAGCAGCCGAGGAAATGAGCAGTTCTTC
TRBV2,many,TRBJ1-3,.,CASSRTNREDTIYF,TGTGCCAGCAGTCGGACCAACAGGGAGGACACCATATATTTT
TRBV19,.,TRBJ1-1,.,CASSKAPGRTMNTEALF,TGTGCCAGTAGTAAGGCTCCCGGCAGAACCATGAACACTGAAGCTCTCTTT
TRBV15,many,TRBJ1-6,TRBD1,CATSFGRDRESIVNSPLHF,TGTGCCACCAGCTTCGGCCGGGACAGGGAATCTATAGTTAATTCACCCCTCCACTTT
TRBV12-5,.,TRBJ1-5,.,CASGWIPLWTENSNQPQHF,TGTGCTAGTGGTTGGATCCCGTTGTGGACAGAAAATAGCAATCAGCCCCAGCATTTT
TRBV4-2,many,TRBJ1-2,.,CASSQSGRSSYTF,TGTGCCAGCAGCCAATCGGGGAGGTCTAGCTACACCTTC
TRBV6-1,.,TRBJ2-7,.,CASSRPGIYEQYF,TGTGCCAGCAGCCGCCCCGGAATATACGAGCAGTACTTC
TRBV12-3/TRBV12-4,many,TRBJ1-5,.,CASRQQDNQPQHF,TGTGCCAGCAGGCAACAGGATAATCAGCCCCAGCATTTT
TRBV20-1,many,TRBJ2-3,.,CSANPTDDSTDTQYF,TGCAGTGCAAACCCGACAGATGACAGCACAGATACGCAGTATTTT
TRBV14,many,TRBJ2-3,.,CASRRSPTDTQYF,TGTGCCAGCAGGAGAAGCCCCACAGATACGCAGTATTTT
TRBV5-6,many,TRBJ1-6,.,CASSLGEGGYNSPLHF,TGTGCCAGCAGCTTGGGGGAGGGCGGCTATAATTCACCCCTCCACTTT
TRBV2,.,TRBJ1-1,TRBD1,CAGLRDRGTEAFF,TGTGCCGGACTACGGGACAGGGGAACTGAAGCTTTCTTT
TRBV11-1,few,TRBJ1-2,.,CASSLLNRFDYGYTF,TGTGCCAGCAGCTTATTGAACAGGTTTGACTATGGCTACACCTTC
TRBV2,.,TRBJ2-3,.,CASSDEVGNEQYF,TGTGCCAGCAGTGATGAGGTGGGCAATGAGCAGTATTTT
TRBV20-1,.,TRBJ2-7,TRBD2,CSAKGIAGALYERYF,TGCAGTGCCAAGGGGATAGCGGGGGCCCTATACGAGCGGTACTTC
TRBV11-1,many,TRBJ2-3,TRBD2,CASSLVAGGPLIHTQYF,TGTGCCAGCAGCTTAGTCGCGGGGGGGCCATTGATCCATACGCAGTATTTT
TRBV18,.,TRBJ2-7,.,CASSPLGASYEQYF,TGTGCCAGCTCACCACTGGGAGCTTCCTACGAGCAGTACTTC
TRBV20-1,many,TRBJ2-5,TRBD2,CSAGKTSGPRAQYF,TGCAGTGCTGGCAAGACTAGCGGGCCGAGAGCCCAGTACTTC
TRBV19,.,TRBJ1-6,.,CASSIDGRDSPLHF,TGTGCCAGTAGTATAGACGGAAGGGATTCACCCCTCCACTTT
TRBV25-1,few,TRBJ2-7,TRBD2,CASSGTSGPYEQYF,TGTGCCAGCTCGGGGACTAGCGGACCCTACGAGCAGTACTTC
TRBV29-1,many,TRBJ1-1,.,CSVIRVEAAFF,TGCAGCGTTATCAGGGTCGAGGCAGCTTTCTTT
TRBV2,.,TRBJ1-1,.,CASSGYKNTEAFF,TGTGCCAGCAGTGGTTACAAAAACACTGAAGCTTTCTTT
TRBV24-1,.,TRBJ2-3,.,CATGSGTDTQYF,TGTGCCACCGGGTCGGGCACAGATACGCAGTATTTT
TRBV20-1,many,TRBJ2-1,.,CSARASIDSTHEQFF,TGCAGTGCTAGAGCCAGCATCGACAGTACGCATGAGCAGTTCTTC
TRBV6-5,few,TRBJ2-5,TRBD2,CASSYLASGGQETQYF,TGTGCCAGCAGTTATCTGGCTAGCGGGGGCCAAGAGACCCAGTACTTC
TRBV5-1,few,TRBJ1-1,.,CASSLTVSTEAFF,TGCGCCAGCAGCTTGACGGTGAGCACTGAAGCTTTCTTT
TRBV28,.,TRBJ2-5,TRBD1,CASSFFQGVETQYF,TGTGCCAGCAGTTTTTTTCAGGGGGTGGAGACCCAGTACTTC
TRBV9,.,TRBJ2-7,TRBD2,CASSVSERGGLYEQYF,TGTGCCAGCAGCGTATCTGAGCGGGGGGGCTTATACGAGCAGTACTTC
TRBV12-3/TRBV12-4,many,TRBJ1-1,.,CASTAARIKNTEAFF,TGTGCCAGCACCGCCGCACGGATCAAGAACACTGAAGCTTTCTTT
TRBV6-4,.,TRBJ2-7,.,CTSSFRGTYEQYF,TGTACCAGCAGCTTCCGAGGGACCTACGAGCAGTACTTC
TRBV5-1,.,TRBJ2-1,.,CASSQQPVGGGDNEQFF,TGCGCCAGCAGCCAGCAACCAGTAGGGGGAGGGGACAATGAGCAGTTCTTC
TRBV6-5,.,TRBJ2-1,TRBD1,CASSYGDRGREQFF,TGTGCCAGCAGTTACGGGGACAGGGGGCGAGAGCAGTTCTTC
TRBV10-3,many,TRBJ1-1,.,CAISELLEAFF,TGTGCCATCAGTGAGCTGTTAGAAGCTTTCTTT
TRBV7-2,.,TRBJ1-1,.,CASNLGSGNTEAFF,TGTGCCAGCAACCTCGGCTCTGGGAACACTGAAGCTTTCTTT
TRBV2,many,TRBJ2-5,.,CASVNRETQYF,TGTGCCAGCGTAAACCGAGAGACCCAGTACTTC
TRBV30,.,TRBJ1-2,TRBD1,CAWSPTGGRGYTF,TGTGCCTGGAGCCCGACAGGGGGCCGGGGCTACACCTTC
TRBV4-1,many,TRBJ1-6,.,CASSQGPGGGKAPLHF,TGCGCCAGCAGCCAAGGACCTGGAGGAGGGAAGGCACCCCTCCACTTT
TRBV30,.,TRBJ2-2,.,CAWSWTAGGELFF,TGTGCCTGGAGTTGGACGGCGGGCGGGGAGCTGTTTTTT
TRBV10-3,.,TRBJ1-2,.,CSISELRSWYGYTF,TGTTCCATCAGCGAGTTACGGTCTTGGTATGGCTACACCTTC
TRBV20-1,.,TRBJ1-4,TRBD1,CSARNPPGTGEEGEKLFF,TGCAGTGCTAGAAATCCTCCCGGGACAGGGGAAGAGGGTGAAAAACTGTTTTTT
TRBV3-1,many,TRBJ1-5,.,CASSQLPTQPQHF,TGTGCCAGCAGCCAATTACCGACCCAGCCCCAGCATTTT
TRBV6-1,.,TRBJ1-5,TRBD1,CASREAPTGYNQPQHF,TGTGCCAGCAGAGAGGCCCCGACAGGGTACAATCAGCCCCAGCATTTT
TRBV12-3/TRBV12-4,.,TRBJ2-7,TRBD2,CASSQGYWLAGEKGVTYEQYF,TGTGCCAGCAGTCAGGGGTATTGGCTAGCGGGAGAAAAAGGGGTTACCTACGAGCAGTACTTC
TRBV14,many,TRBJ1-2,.,CASSQDRTSRLGYTF,TGTGCCAGCAGCCAAGATCGGACTTCTAGGCTTGGCTACACCTTC
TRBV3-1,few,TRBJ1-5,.,CASSQGGSQPQHF,TGTGCCAGCAGCCAAGGGGGGAGTCAGCCCCAGCATTTT
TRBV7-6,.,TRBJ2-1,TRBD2,CASSHPLREGPNEQFF,TGTGCCAGCAGCCACCCATTGCGGGAGGGCCCGAATGAGCAGTTCTTC
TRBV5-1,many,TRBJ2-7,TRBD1,CASSLEIGTGVYEQYF,TGCGCCAGCAGCTTGGAGATAGGGACAGGGGTGTACGAGCAGTACTTC